This T cell receptor beta chain was identified during a study of OX40 agonist ivuxolimab in advanced cancers. With 2 bases clipped from V and 11 bases from J, the junction kept 7 bases outside the gene matches. The CDR3 loop spans 14 amino acids. The germline CDR1 and CDR2 sequences are MDHEN and SYDVKM. Method: immunoSEQ multiplex PCR; TCRdb's copy keeps in-frame clones and lacks some. Here the sample spans 90,000 to 120,000 clones, 75% to 95% being singletons. This clonotype originated in an adult with an advanced solid tumor such as melanoma, head and neck, liver or kidney cancer. The input for sequencing was CD4+ or CD8+ T cells sorted from blood, taken in a trial of the OX40 agonist ivuxolimab. The V and J genes are TRBV28 and TRBJ1-4, with 8 bases identical to TRBD1. The CDR3 sequence: CASSLIQGARKLFF. The CDR3 DNA reads as TGTGCCAGCAGTTTAATCCAGGGGGCACGGAAACTGTTTTTT.